This T cell receptor (beta chain) comes out of a study of CD8 T cells in Susac syndrome. Study-wide results and caveats: It was acknowledged in the study that the number of individuals who were included in its TCR sequencing and HLA analysis was relatively small.

V was clipped by 1 base and J by 1 base, with 5 bases between them. The germline CDR1 and CDR2 sequences are KGHSH and LQKENI. CDR3 length: 14 amino acids. When the RNA was reverse transcribed, random hexamers were used with an input of roughly 0.5 to 1 ug. TCRdb passed the immunoSEQ multiplex PCR reads through MiXCR, listing each CDR3 protein once. The sample holds fewer than 350,000 distinct CDR3 sequences, roughly 90% seen once. This clonotype has just a few counts. The antigen is undetermined. The chain combines TRBV18 with TRBJ2-1; tentative D call: TRBD1 (5 bases). Sequencing was done on a sample of CD8+ T cells from PBMCs. The receptor was derived from a human donor with multiple sclerosis. The CDR3 sequence is CASSPQGSYNEQFF. Written as DNA, the CDR3 is TGTGCCAGCTCACCACAGGGGTCCTACAATGAGCAGTTCTTC.